This T cell receptor beta chain was obtained from a study of post-analysis software for immune sequencing data. As for this clonotype: What it binds is unknown.

Germline CDR1 reads SQVTM; CDR2 reads ANQGSEA. The V end was cut by 4 bases, the J end by 0 bases, with 19 bases between. The CDR3 covers 16 residues. Tagging with unique molecular identifiers was a feature of the TCR beta cDNA libraries. A single record per CDR3 protein comes from TCRdb applying MiXCR to the PCR reads. The data show roughly 600,000 distinct CDR3 sequences, with 40% to 50% seen just once and about 1.8% held by the top ten. Whole-study findings and limits: Patients used about 5 TRBV segments, including TRBV5-6, TRBV5-1 and TRBV20-1, more often than controls. There was significantly lower normalized Chao1 diversity in multiple sclerosis patients than in controls.

The sequence came from a girl aged 10 to 17 with multiple sclerosis. This chain links TRBV29-1 with TRBJ2-7; perhaps TRBD1 as D (6 bases). Input material: blood. The CDR3 is CSVGGTNETSSYEQYF. CDR3 sequence (DNA): TGCAGCGTTGGTGGGACAAACGAAACTAGCTCCTACGAGCAGTACTTC.